A single sample gave rise to the 24 T cell receptor beta chains below, sequenced in a study of blood T cell repertoires in COVID-19. Some clones are missing from TCRdb's copy, which holds only in-frame ones; the method was immunoSEQ multiplex PCR. This table has under 400,000 clones, around 88% appearing once. Sequences were obtained from peripheral blood. The receptors were sampled from a woman aged 25-40 years with COVID-19, enrolled during active disease.

The chain is built from TRBV10-3 and TRBJ1-1, with D hard to call. This CDR3 comprises 13 residues. Germline CDR1 and CDR2: ENHRY and SYGVKD. V lost 5 bases and J 1 base, leaving 8 bases between the germline ends. CDR3 loop: CAISYGGNTEAFF. The CDR3 DNA reads TGTGCCATCAGTTACGGTGGGAACACTGAAGCTTTCTTT.

The chain has TRBV27 and TRBJ2-1; TRBD1 agrees at 10 bases. Germline assignment: CDR1 MNHEY and CDR2 SMNVEV (reference sequence). The CDR3 is 17 amino acids. The V and J ends lost 2 bases and 3 bases, in that order; junction bases with no gene match: 7. The CDR3 region is CASSLLPGTGVYNEQFF. The DNA of the CDR3 is TGTGCCAGCAGTTTACTACCCGGGACAGGGGTCTACAATGAGCAGTTCTTC.

This chain joins TRBV5-1 and TRBJ2-5; 16 positions match TRBD2. With 2 bases clipped from V and 6 bases from J, the junction kept 7 bases outside the gene matches. There are 17 residues in the CDR3. Germline CDR1 is SGHRS and CDR2 is YFSETQ. The CDR3 is CASSFPGLAGGPKTQYF. The DNA for the CDR3 is TGCGCCAGCAGCTTTCCGGGACTAGCGGGGGGGCCAAAGACCCAGTACTTC.

V gene TRBV3-1 (or the pseudogene TRBV3-2) combines with J gene TRBJ1-2; the match to TRBD1 covers 8 bases. In germline, CDR1 is LGHDT, CDR2 YNNKEL (reference sequence). Trimming at V came to 1 base and at J to 7 bases, leaving 14 bases not matched to a gene. The CDR3 extends over 17 amino acids. CDR3 sequence reads: CASSQVSDSRGRGGYTF. The CDR3 DNA reads as TGTGCCAGCAGCCAAGTGTCAGACTCCAGGGGGCGGGGTGGCTACACCTTC.

This clone appeared once. The J gene is TRBJ1-1, the V gene TRBV2; D is unresolved. CDR1 is SNHLY, CDR2 FYNNEI, per germline. The length of the CDR3 is 14 residues. Deletions cut 10 bases from V and 7 bases from J, with 22 bases between. CDR3 in DNA: TGTGCCACCCTACGGGGTCTCCGACCCATTGAAGCTTTCTTT. Its protein product is CATLRGLRPIEAFF.

The chain couples TRBV19 to TRBJ1-1, with 7 bases that match TRBD1. Germline CDR1 LNHDA, CDR2 SQIVND (reference sequence). Trimming removed 7 bases from V and 4 bases from J; junction bases left unmatched: 3. This CDR3 is 12 amino acids long. The CDR3: CASIAGGTEAFF. CDR3 nucleotides: TGTGCCAGTATAGCAGGGGGCACTGAAGCTTTCTTT.

V and J are TRBV6-5 and TRBJ2-5; 7 nucleotides line up with TRBD1. The germline V gene encodes CDR1 MNHEY and CDR2 SVGAGI. The CDR3 loop spans 14 amino acids. V trimming: 8 bases; J trimming: 2 bases; junction bases outside the gene matches: 8. The CDR3 sequence: CASGTGTAQETQYF. In nucleotides, the CDR3 is TGTGCCAGCGGCACCGGGACAGCACAAGAGACCCAGTACTTC.

The V gene is TRBV6-2 or TRBV6-3, the J gene TRBJ2-2; 7 nucleotides line up with TRBD1. Germline V gene sequence: CDR1 MNHEY, CDR2 SVGEGT. This CDR3 comprises 17 residues. V trimming: 1 base; J trimming: 2 bases; junction bases outside the gene matches: 7. The CDR3 protein is CASSYLSGQINTGELFF. DNA of the CDR3: TGTGCCAGCAGTTACTTGTCGGGACAGATTAACACCGGGGAGCTGTTTTTT.

This chain connects TRBV7-2 to TRBJ1-2; 8 nucleotides agree with TRBD1. In germline, CDR1 is SGHTA, CDR2 FQGNSA. Unmatched junction bases numbered 3, after V lost 3 bases and J lost 6 bases. The CDR3 runs to 13 residues. CDR3 coding DNA: TGTGCCAGCAGCTTCAGGGGGCTTGATGGCTACACCTTC. Translation gives CASSFRGLDGYTF.

The rearrangement links TRBV28 to TRBJ2-1, with TRBD2 as a possible D gene (7 bases). This CDR3 region has 12 residues. V lost 7 bases, J lost 15 bases, and 19 bases lay in between. Germline V lookup: CDR1 MDHEN, CDR2 SYDVKM. CDR3 bases: TGTGCCAGCACCACTAGTGGGGGGGGGCTGTTCTTC. This translates into CASTTSGGGLFF.

The rearrangement links TRBV4-3 to TRBJ2-1; 7 bases fit TRBD1. Germline trimming cut 1 base from V and 3 bases from J; bases unmatched to any gene: 12. Germline V CDR1 and CDR2: LGHNA, YSLEER. The CDR3 spans 18 residues. The CDR3: CASSQVLYGTEVYNEQFF. As DNA, the CDR3 is TGCGCCAGCAGCCAAGTTTTATACGGGACAGAAGTCTACAATGAGCAGTTCTTC.

This chain links TRBV9 with TRBJ2-3; no definite D call. CDR3 length: 13 amino acids. CDR1 SGDLS and CDR2 YYNGEE come from the germline V gene. V lost 3 bases and J lost 6, with 11 bases in between. CDR3 in amino acids: CASSGPGFDTQYF. CDR3 DNA: TGTGCCAGCAGCGGACCAGGCTTCGATACGCAGTATTTT.

Many counts were recorded for this clone. The V gene is TRBV28, the J gene TRBJ1-5; the match to TRBD1 covers 9 bases. CDR1 is MDHEN, CDR2 SYDVKM, per germline. The CDR3 is 18 amino acids. J gave up 0 bases and V 5 bases, and 11 bases lay outside the gene matches. CDR3 coding DNA: TGTGCCAGCAGTCTCGGGACAGGGCCAAATTATAGCAATCAGCCCCAGCATTTT. Its protein product is CASSLGTGPNYSNQPQHF.

A note on this clone: Other DNA sequences in this specimen translate into the identical CDR3. The V and J genes are TRBV5-1 and TRBJ1-5, with TRBD1 matching over 11 bases. Trimming took 0 bases from V and 6 from J; bases not matched to a gene: 2. The CDR3 consists of 15 residues. CDR1 and CDR2 from the germline V gene are SGHRS and YFSETQ. CDR3 nucleotides: TGCGCCAGCAGCTTGGGGGGACAGGGGGGTCAGCCCCAGCATTTT. Translation: CASSLGGQGGQPQHF.

This rearrangement joins TRBV13 to TRBJ2-3; D gene uncertain. V was cut by 8 bases and J by 3 bases, with 6 bases left in between. Germline assignment: CDR1 PRHDT and CDR2 FYEKMQ (reference sequence). The CDR3 sequence is 11 residues long. Here the CDR3 DNA reads TGTGCCAGCTCGTTTACAGATACGCAGTATTTT. It translates to CASSFTDTQYF.

This clone came up a few times. The chain couples TRBV10-3 to TRBJ2-7, with TRBD1 matching 9 bases. Germline-derived CDR1 and CDR2 are ENHRY and SYGVKD. The V gene end was trimmed by 4 bases and the J gene end by 6 bases; junction bases not matched to a gene: 4. The CDR3 spans 13 residues. CDR3 nucleotide sequence: TGTGCCATCAGTGCGGGACAGGGCTTCGAGCAGTACGTC. Protein product: CAISAGQGFEQYV.

The genes are TRBV2 and TRBJ1-5, with D unclear. The CDR3 contains 15 residues. V shed 3 bases and J shed 2 bases, with 11 bases lying between them. CDR1 and CDR2 (germline): SNHLY, FYNNEI. The CDR3 nucleotides read TGTGCCAGCAGTGATTCGGGGATCGGCAATCAGCCCCAGCATTTT. Its translation is CASSDSGIGNQPQHF.

The rearrangement links TRBV2 to TRBJ2-7; 7 bases match TRBD2. This CDR3 has 14 amino acids. Germline-derived CDR1 and CDR2 are SNHLY and FYNNEI. Trimming removed 7 bases from V and 0 bases from J; junction bases left unmatched: 6. The CDR3 spells CASMERESSYEQYF. As DNA, the CDR3 is TGTGCCAGCATGGAGCGGGAAAGCTCCTACGAGCAGTACTTC. The variable domain in full, completed from reference TRBV2 and TRBJ2-7, reads EPEVTQTPSHQVTQMGQEVILRCVPISNHLYFYWYRQILGQKVEFLVSFYNNEISEKSEIFDDQFSVERPDGSNFTLKIRSTKLEDSAMYFCASMERESSYEQYFGPGTRLTVT.

This chain joins TRBV20-1 and TRBJ1-1; D remains unclear. V was shortened by 5 bases and J by 5 bases, with 9 bases between the two germline ends. The length of the CDR3 is 11 residues. The germline gives CDR1 DFQATT, CDR2 SNEGSKA (reference sequence). Written as DNA, the CDR3 is TGCAGTGCTCCTCGCGTGACTGAAGCTTTCTTT. This gives the protein CSAPRVTEAFF.

The chain employs TRBV6-5 and TRBJ2-7; 8 bases map to TRBD1. Germline CDR1 and CDR2: MNHEY and SVGAGI. This CDR3 comprises 13 residues. V lost 0 bases to trimming and J lost 7 bases; unmatched junction nucleotides: 2. This CDR3 reads CASSYSDRGEQYF. The DNA for the CDR3 is TGTGCCAGCAGTTACTCAGACAGGGGTGAGCAGTACTTC.

The genes are TRBV30 and TRBJ2-7; TRBD2 matches 8 bases. Germline lookup yields CDR1 GTSNPN and CDR2 SVGIG (reference sequence). J gave up 4 bases and V 2 bases, and 4 bases lay outside the gene matches. The length of the CDR3 is 13 residues. CDR3 region: CAWSSGGRYEQYF. Here the CDR3 DNA reads TGTGCCTGGAGTTCGGGGGGGAGGTACGAGCAGTACTTC.

The chain recombines TRBV28 with TRBJ1-5, with D possibly matching TRBD1 (6 bases). In germline, CDR1 is MDHEN, CDR2 SYDVKM. The CDR3 spans 14 residues. The V and J ends lost 6 bases and 5 bases respectively, with 14 bases between them. The CDR3 reads CASSLQGDYQPQHF. CDR3 bases: TGTGCCAGCAGCCTACAGGGAGACTATCAGCCCCAGCATTTT.

The chain carries TRBV5-4 and TRBJ1-4; D gene ambiguous. In germline, CDR1 is SGHNT, CDR2 YYREEE (reference sequence). V was clipped by 0 bases and J by 0 bases, with 6 bases between them. The CDR3 totals 15 residues. This chain's CDR3 is CASSLGQATNEKLFF. CDR3 nucleotides: TGTGCCAGCAGCTTGGGGCAGGCAACTAATGAAAAACTGTTTTTT.

This clone was observed a single time. The J gene is TRBJ1-6, the V gene TRBV19; 9 bases agree with TRBD1. This CDR3 is built from 16 residues. In germline, CDR1 is LNHDA, CDR2 SQIVND (reference sequence). V lost 5 bases, J lost 8 bases, and 10 bases stayed unmatched. The CDR3 DNA reads as TGTGCCAGTAGTCCCAACCCCACAGGGGGCTATTCACCCCTCCACTTT. It codes for CASSPNPTGGYSPLHF.